The 12 T cell receptor beta chains below come from one sample, sequenced in a study of cytomegalovirus exposure and HLA in healthy donors. A multiplex PCR was run with 60 Vbeta primers and 13 Jbeta primers. TCRdb's copy holds only in-frame clones and misses some; the assay was immunoSEQ multiplex PCR. This sample has roughly 100,000 clones, with more than 70% found just once. What was sequenced was PBMCs. These receptors were obtained from a male donor in good health and CMV-seropositive.

This clone was counted a single time. The V call is TRBV27, the J call TRBJ2-2; the match to TRBD2 covers 11 bases. This CDR3 spans 17 amino acids. Germline assignment: CDR1 MNHEY and CDR2 SMNVEV (reference sequence). V lost 1 base and J lost 6; bases outside the gene matches: 7. Here the CDR3 DNA reads TGTGCCAGCAGTTTATATCCTAGCGGGAGGATACCCGGGGAGCTGTTTTTT. This translates into CASSLYPSGRIPGELFF.

This rearrangement joins TRBV18 to TRBJ1-1; 11 positions agree with TRBD1. Germline V gene data show CDR1 as KGHSH and CDR2 as LQKENI. V lost 5 bases, J lost 6 bases, and 5 bases stayed unmatched. CDR3 length equals 14 residues. CDR3 protein: CASSSGQGGSEAFF. The CDR3 DNA follows: TGTGCCAGCTCATCGGGACAGGGGGGATCTGAAGCTTTCTTT.

The chain employs TRBV27 and TRBJ2-7; TRBD1 matches 9 bases. The CDR3 loop spans 15 amino acids. Germline V lookup: CDR1 MNHEY, CDR2 SMNVEV (reference sequence). V shed 5 bases and J 2 bases; nucleotides not matched to a gene: 7. CDR3 DNA: TGTGCCAGCAGTGCTGCGGGACAGGGAACCTACGAGCAGTACTTC. Its protein product is CASSAAGQGTYEQYF.

The V gene is TRBV5-1, the J gene TRBJ2-3, with D perhaps matching TRBD1 (6 bases). The CDR3 spans 15 residues. V shed 0 bases and J shed 3 bases, with 11 bases lying between them. CDR1 is SGHRS and CDR2 is YFSETQ in the germline V gene. CDR3 nucleotide sequence: TGCGCCAGCAGCTTGGTGGGGACAAGTACAGATACGCAGTATTTT. Protein product: CASSLVGTSTDTQYF.

This clone was observed a handful of times. The chain has TRBV6-5 and TRBJ1-1; 8 bases match TRBD1. The CDR3 runs 15 residues. The V gene's germline CDR1 is MNHEY and CDR2 SVGAGI. Trimming at V came to 6 bases and at J to 6 bases, leaving 12 bases not matched to a gene. CDR3 sequence: CASRPDRGTISEAFF. Written as DNA, the CDR3 is TGTGCCAGCAGACCCGACAGGGGCACTATCTCTGAAGCTTTCTTT.

This clone was counted once. The genes are TRBV6-6 and TRBJ1-2; 8 bases map to TRBD1. V lost 0 bases and J lost 2; bases outside the gene matches: 2. Germline values: CDR1 MNHNY, CDR2 SVGAGI (reference sequence). The CDR3 loop spans 15 amino acids. The CDR3 nucleotides are TGTGCCAGCAGTTACTCGACAGGGGCAAACTATGGCTACACCTTC. This sequence encodes CASSYSTGANYGYTF.

The chain combines TRBV6-4 with TRBJ2-2, with D possibly being TRBD2 (5 bases). This CDR3 has 15 amino acids. CDR1 is MRHNA and CDR2 is SNTAGT in the germline V gene. Trimming pared 2 bases from V and 5 bases from J, leaving 12 bases between. CDR3 sequence reads: CASSDLTPGTGELFF. CDR3 DNA: TGTGCCAGCAGTGACCTGACTCCGGGGACCGGGGAGCTGTTTTTT.

The V gene is TRBV29-1, the J gene TRBJ1-2, with TRBD1 matching 7 bases. The germline CDR1 and CDR2 sequences are SQVTM and ANQGSEA. The CDR3 totals 13 residues. Losses at the gene ends were 4 bases for V and 3 bases for J; bases not matched to a gene: 5. The CDR3 nucleotides read TGCAGCGTTGGAGAGGGGGCAGACTATGGCTACACCTTC. Protein product: CSVGEGADYGYTF.

The gene calls are TRBV14 and TRBJ2-2, with D perhaps matching TRBD2 (5 bases). CDR3 length equals 17 residues. Trimming took off 4 bases at V and 1 base at J, with 16 bases between the two ends. The germline CDR1 and CDR2 sequences are SGHDN and FVKESK. For the CDR3, the DNA is TGTGCCAGCAGCCGTCCCCTCAGCGGAAGGAACACCGGGGAGCTGTTTTTT. Translating it yields CASSRPLSGRNTGELFF.

The rearrangement uses TRBV11-1 and TRBJ2-1, with unresolved D. V dropped 1 base and J dropped 0 bases, with 10 bases sitting between them. Per the germline V gene, CDR1 is SGHAT and CDR2 is FQDESV (reference sequence). The CDR3 runs 16 residues. CDR3 sequence (DNA): TGTGCCAGCAGCTTAGAGGCTCCTAGCTCCTACAATGAGCAGTTCTTC. It translates to CASSLEAPSSYNEQFF.

This clone was seen more than once but under ten times. J is TRBJ2-5 and V is TRBV27; D perhaps matches TRBD2 (7 bases). V lost 0 bases to trimming and J lost 2 bases, with 10 bases between them. From germline, CDR1 is MNHEY and CDR2 SMNVEV (reference sequence). This CDR3 contains 15 residues. The CDR3 loop is CASSLSGRGQETQYF. CDR3 sequence (DNA): TGTGCCAGCAGTTTATCGGGGAGGGGGCAAGAGACCCAGTACTTC.

The gene calls are TRBV6-5 and TRBJ2-7; TRBD1 matches at 7 bases. Germline CDR1 and CDR2: MNHEY and SVGAGI. The V segment lost 7 bases and the J segment 2 bases; nucleotides outside the gene matches: 11. This CDR3 spans 15 amino acids. CDR3 in DNA: TGTGCCAGCACCGAACAGGGGTTAGCCGCCTACGAGCAGTACTTC. Translating it yields CASTEQGLAAYEQYF.